Listed below are T cell receptor beta chains from one sample, sequenced in a study of vaccination and CD4 T cells after COVID-19. TCRdb passed the PCR reads through MiXCR, listing each CDR3 protein once. Altogether about 13,000 distinct CDR3 sequences are present, about four fifths being singletons, with the ten largest covering roughly 27%. These TCRs' antigens remain unknown. Sequencing used CD4+ T cells from blood, cultured in vitro. The source is a human donor who had recovered from COVID-19. Each CDR3 is given with its conserved first and last residue. A D gene is named only where the DNA matches it firmly. The listing skips clone size in some rows; elsewhere it reads once, few, many or a size class.

CDR3 protein	CDR3 DNA	V gene	J gene	clone size	D gene	CDR3 length
CASSYSSRNTGELFF	TGTGCCAGCAGTTACAGCAGCCGAAACACCGGGGAGCTGTTTTTT	TRBV6-5	TRBJ2-2	-	-	15
CASSWDGRAQYF	TGTGCCAGCAGTTGGGACGGACGGGCCCAGTACTTC	TRBV6-5	TRBJ2-5	-	-	12
CSARKQGANGYTF	TGCAGTGCGCGCAAACAGGGGGCGAATGGCTACACCTTC	TRBV20-1	TRBJ1-2	-	TRBD1	13
CASSPRPETQYF	TGTGCCAGCAGCCCCAGGCCAGAGACCCAGTACTTC	TRBV6-1	TRBJ2-5	-	-	12
CSARNQTGIYGYTF	TGCAGTGCTAGAAATCAGACTGGGATTTATGGCTACACCTTC	TRBV20-1	TRBJ1-2	-	-	14
CASSLHRAAGELFF	TGCGCCAGCAGCCTCCACAGGGCAGCCGGGGAGCTGTTTTTT	TRBV23-1	TRBJ2-2	-	-	14
CASRQTGTSRREEQYF	TGTGCCAGCCGCCAGACCGGGACTAGTCGGAGGGAAGAGCAGTACTTC	TRBV27	TRBJ2-7	-	TRBD2	16
CATGGRSGGSGNTIYF	TGTGCCACCGGGGGTAGATCGGGGGGCTCCGGAAACACCATATATTTT	TRBV6-1	TRBJ1-3	-	-	16
CASSGTGSGELFF	TGTGCCAGTAGTGGTACAGGGTCCGGGGAGCTGTTTTTT	TRBV19	TRBJ2-2	-	-	13
CAILDRGSNQPQHF	TGTGCCATCCTAGACAGGGGGAGCAATCAGCCCCAGCATTTT	TRBV6-1	TRBJ1-5	few	TRBD1	14
CASSPRTGGHANTGELFF	TGTGCCAGCAGTCCGCGTACAGGGGGTCACGCGAACACCGGGGAGCTGTTTTTT	TRBV27	TRBJ2-2	-	TRBD1	18
CASELAGVGETQYF	TGTGCCAGCGAGCTAGCGGGAGTAGGGGAGACCCAGTACTTC	TRBV25-1	TRBJ2-5	-	TRBD2	14
CASSPTYNEQFF	TGTGCCAGCAGCCCCACCTACAATGAGCAGTTCTTC	TRBV7-2	TRBJ2-1	-	-	12
CASSGTGRSTEAFF	TGTGCCAGCAGTGGGACAGGGCGTAGCACTGAAGCTTTCTTT	TRBV6-1	TRBJ1-1	once	TRBD1	14
CASSGTGGLVGYGYTF	TGTGCCAGCAGTGGGACAGGGGGCCTTGTCGGCTATGGCTACACCTTC	TRBV6-1	TRBJ1-2	-	TRBD1	16
CATSDSSAYRYNEQFF	TGTGCCACCAGTGACTCCTCGGCTTACCGCTACAATGAGCAGTTCTTC	TRBV24-1	TRBJ2-1	-	-	16
CASSPARDTQYF	TGTGCCAGCAGCCCAGCTCGGGATACGCAGTATTTT	TRBV7-6	TRBJ2-3	-	-	12
CASSFGEKLFF	TGTGCCAGCAGTTTTGGTGAAAAACTGTTTTTT	TRBV27	TRBJ1-4	few	-	11
CSARSQNQPQHF	TGCAGTGCTAGATCCCAGAATCAGCCCCAGCATTTT	TRBV20-1	TRBJ1-5	few	-	12
CASSYSGGRDFF	TGTGCCAGCAGTTACTCTGGCGGACGGGATTTCTTT	TRBV6-5	TRBJ1-1	-	-	12
CAWSVAGTASYEQYF	TGTGCCTGGAGTGTGGCCGGGACTGCTTCCTACGAGCAGTACTTC	TRBV30	TRBJ2-7	once	-	15
CASSNPQGSYGYTF	TGTGCCAGCAGTAACCCACAGGGTTCCTATGGCTACACCTTC	TRBV6-1	TRBJ1-2	-	-	14
CASSLAGLAFTQYF	TGTGCCAGCAGTTTAGCGGGACTAGCGTTTACGCAGTATTTT	TRBV27	TRBJ2-3	-	TRBD2	14
CASSSLGGNSNQPQHF	TGTGCCAGCAGTTCCTTGGGGGGGAATAGCAATCAGCCCCAGCATTTT	TRBV27	TRBJ1-5	-	-	16
CSANPSRTGVRDTEAFF	TGCAGTGCTAATCCCTCCCGGACAGGGGTGAGGGACACTGAAGCTTTCTTT	TRBV20-1	TRBJ1-1	-	TRBD1	17
CASSQSGLTGRRETQYF	TGCGCCAGCAGCCAATCGGGACTAACGGGGCGCCGAGAGACCCAGTACTTC	TRBV4-3	TRBJ2-5	-	TRBD2	17
CASSDYSPLHF	TGTGCCAGCAGTGATTATTCACCCCTCCACTTT	TRBV6-1	TRBJ1-6	once	-	11
CASKLTSLSQETQYF	TGTGCCAGCAAGTTGACAAGTCTGTCTCAAGAGACCCAGTACTTC	TRBV7-2	TRBJ2-5	few	-	15
CASSGQGGVGEAFF	TGTGCCAGCAGCGGTCAAGGGGGTGTTGGTGAAGCTTTCTTT	TRBV7-2	TRBJ1-1	-	-	14
CASSLLQGPRSSYTF	TGTGCCAGCAGCTTACTACAGGGGCCGCGTTCCAGCTACACCTTC	TRBV11-2	TRBJ1-2	few	TRBD1	15
CAGCNVGISYEQYF	TGTGCCGGCTGTAACGTAGGGATTTCCTACGAGCAGTACTTC	TRBV28	TRBJ2-7	-	-	14
CASTRPGQLGVFF	TGTGCCAGCACCCGACCGGGGCAGCTTGGCGTGTTCTTC	TRBV27	TRBJ2-1	-	-	13
CASSSPRATLGNIQYF	TGTGCCAGCAGCTCCCCCCGCGCGACCCTAGGGAACATTCAGTACTTC	TRBV7-9	TRBJ2-4	-	-	16
CATSSPPNRVLAKNIQYF	TGTGCCACCAGCAGCCCGCCTAACAGGGTTTTAGCCAAAAACATTCAGTACTTC	TRBV15	TRBJ2-4	-	-	18
CASSPRHGTGNYNSPLHF	TGTGCCAGCAGCCCCCGACACGGGACAGGGAACTATAATTCACCCCTCCACTTT	TRBV7-2	TRBJ1-6	-	TRBD1	18
CASSSTTGVLLGAFF	TGTGCCAGCAGCTCTACGACAGGAGTGCTTCTGGGAGCTTTCTTT	TRBV11-2	TRBJ1-1	few	-	15
CASSYSTPRPAPNYGYTF	TGTGCCAGCAGTTACTCGACTCCACGGCCGGCACCCAACTATGGCTACACCTTC	TRBV6-5	TRBJ1-2	-	-	18
CAWSVQLGKAKNIQYF	TGTGCCTGGAGTGTACAACTGGGGAAAGCCAAAAACATTCAGTACTTC	TRBV30	TRBJ2-4	-	-	16
CASSLQGPNQPQHF	TGTGCCAGCAGTCTACAGGGGCCCAATCAGCCCCAGCATTTT	TRBV28	TRBJ1-5	-	TRBD1	14
CATSTQNSPLHF	TGTGCCACCAGCACACAGAATTCACCCCTCCACTTT	TRBV15	TRBJ1-6	-	-	12
CASKKGTINSPLHF	TGTGCCAGCAAAAAGGGGACGATTAATTCACCCCTCCACTTT	TRBV6-1	TRBJ1-6	-	-	14
CSARLAGLASTDTQYF	TGCAGTGCTAGACTAGCGGGATTGGCTAGCACAGATACGCAGTATTTT	TRBV20-1	TRBJ2-3	once	TRBD2	16
CASSSQRVRDNEQFF	TGTGCCAGCAGCTCACAACGGGTAAGGGACAATGAGCAGTTCTTC	TRBV7-3	TRBJ2-1	-	-	15